A single sample is the source of the 28 T cell receptor beta chains below, sequenced in a study of control samples from healthy donors and cancer patients (dated by TCRdb to the early 2020s). To prepare the library, the immunoSEQ multiplex PCR assay was applied. The clones in this table, taken by TCRdb from immuneACCESS, are in-frame only. Not every clone is retained; where verified, under half of the shortfall comes from an unresolved V gene, and the cause of the rest is unknown. The sample table holds 70,000 to 95,000 clones, of which 80% to 90% were seen once. About a fifth of the sample lies in the top ten. The sequenced sample consisted of blood. Receptor source: a man between 50 and 59 years old in good health.

The rearrangement links TRBV9 to TRBJ1-6, with TRBD1 identical over 9 bases. The CDR3 has 15 amino acids. Germline CDR1 SGDLS, CDR2 YYNGEE. The J segment lost 10 bases and the V segment lost 1 base, leaving 6 bases of the junction unmatched. CDR3 sequence reads: CASSVKDRGLSPLHF. For the CDR3, the DNA is TGTGCCAGCAGCGTAAAGGACAGGGGTTTATCACCCCTCCACTTT.

This clone was found a few times. The chain recombines TRBV4-3 with TRBJ1-2; maybe TRBD1 (5 bases). The V gene lost 3 bases and the J gene lost 0 bases, with 20 bases spanning the gap. The CDR3 has 18 residues. Germline assignment: CDR1 LGHNA and CDR2 YSLEER. The CDR3: CASSHEGSLRGSNYGYTF. The CDR3 DNA follows: TGCGCCAGCAGCCACGAGGGGTCCCTCCGGGGGTCTAACTATGGCTACACCTTC.

The rearrangement joins TRBV9 to TRBJ2-1; 16 bases match TRBD2. Germline loops: CDR1 SGDLS, CDR2 YYNGEE. Trimming cost V 3 bases and J 8 bases; bases outside gene matches: 11. The CDR3 runs 18 residues. CDR3 amino acids: CASSALGLAGGRSHEQFF. CDR3 DNA sequence: TGTGCCAGCAGCGCCTTGGGACTAGCGGGGGGGCGTTCCCATGAGCAGTTCTTC.

This clone was seen a few times. The chain is built from TRBV7-9 and TRBJ1-1; D is unresolved. In germline, CDR1 is SEHNR, CDR2 FQNEAQ (reference sequence). The CDR3 length is 16 residues. V was cut by 4 bases and J by 3 bases, with 18 bases left in between. The CDR3 DNA sequence: TGTGCCAGCAGCTCACGTCCGGGGAGTACGGACACTGAAGCTTTCTTT. Protein sequence: CASSSRPGSTDTEAFF.

This rearrangement joins TRBV7-9 to TRBJ2-7, with D hard to call. Trimming stripped 5 bases from V and 6 bases from J, with 17 bases between. CDR1 and CDR2 from the germline V gene are SEHNR and FQNEAQ (reference sequence). This CDR3 contains 14 residues. This CDR3 is CASSLTSGWGEQYF. CDR3 bases: TGTGCCAGCAGCCTTACCTCCGGGTGGGGCGAGCAGTACTTC.

This chain links TRBV6-5 with TRBJ1-2; D is possibly TRBD1 (6 bases). The CDR3 is 14 residues long. CDR1 and CDR2 from the germline V gene are MNHEY and SVGAGI. Trimming cost V 5 bases and J 1 base, with 11 bases left between them. The CDR3 sequence: CASSTTGFNYGYTF. CDR3 nucleotide sequence: TGTGCCAGCAGTACGACAGGATTTAACTATGGCTACACCTTC.

This clone is a singleton in its sample. The chain uses TRBV5-1 and TRBJ2-3, with D possibly TRBD2 on 5 matching bases. This CDR3 is 16 amino acids long. V shed 4 bases and J shed 4 bases, with 19 bases lying between them. CDR1 is SGHRS and CDR2 is YFSETQ in the germline V gene. The CDR3 nucleotides are TGCGCCAGCAGCCCCAGCGGAGGTCGGGGAGCAGATACGCAGTATTTT. Amino acids: CASSPSGGRGADTQYF. Full variable domain (missing parts from reference TRBV5-1 and TRBJ2-3): KAGVTQTPRYLIKTRGQQVTLSCSPISGHRSVSWYQQTPGQGLQFLFEYFSETQRNKGNFPGRFSGRQFSNSRSEMNVSTLELGDSALYLCASSPSGGRGADTQYFGPGTRLTVL.

The J gene is TRBJ1-2, the V gene TRBV10-3; the D gene is possibly TRBD1 (5 bases). Per the germline V gene, CDR1 is ENHRY and CDR2 is SYGVKD. The CDR3 is made up of 15 amino acids. Trimming stripped 0 bases from V and 4 bases from J, with 12 bases between. The CDR3 here is CAISESNGGGYGYTF. The CDR3 DNA reads TGTGCCATCAGTGAGTCCAACGGGGGAGGCTATGGCTACACCTTC.

This rearrangement joins TRBV21-1 to TRBJ2-1; the D call in the table, TRBD1, was not verified against the DNA. TRBV21-1 counts as a pseudogene. The CDR3 covers 17 residues. For the CDR3, the DNA is TGTGCCAGCAGCGAACCATGGGACAGCGAAGTGTACAATGAGCAGTTCTTC. Translating gives CASSEPWDSEVYNEQFF.

The gene calls are TRBV7-2 and TRBJ2-2; D possibly uses TRBD1 or TRBD2 (6 bases each). The V and J ends lost 1 base and 4 bases respectively, with 10 bases between them. In germline, CDR1 is SGHTA, CDR2 FQGNSA. The CDR3 sequence is 15 residues long. The CDR3 nucleotides are TGTGCCAGCAGCTTAGGAGGAGGGGGCACCGGGGAGCTGTTTTTT. Translating gives CASSLGGGGTGELFF.

J is TRBJ2-1 and V is TRBV24-1; D is uncertain. Germline CDR1 KGHDR, CDR2 SFDVKD. The CDR3 consists of 15 residues. Trimming took 6 bases from V and 4 from J, leaving 15 bases between them. DNA of the CDR3: TGTGCCACCAGTACCAGAGGCGGTCAGTACAATGAGCAGTTCTTC. Protein: CATSTRGGQYNEQFF.

This clone was detected once. Written as DNA, the CDR3 is TGTGCCCCCCCGGACAGGGCTTATAGCAATCAGCCCCAGCATTTT. This sequence encodes CAPPDRAYSNQPQHF. This chain joins TRBV9 and TRBJ1-5; 8 bases fit TRBD1. V was clipped by 10 bases and J by 0 bases; unmatched bases: 9. Germline V lookup: CDR1 SGDLS, CDR2 YYNGEE. This CDR3 spans 15 amino acids.

V usage is TRBV30 and J usage is TRBJ1-2; 8 bases are a match to TRBD1. The length of the CDR3 is 16 residues. Germline lookup yields CDR1 GTSNPN and CDR2 SVGIG (reference sequence). V was clipped by 4 bases and J by 0 bases; unmatched bases: 10. The CDR3 protein is CAWIVGTGLANYGYTF. The CDR3, as DNA: TGTGCCTGGATTGTGGGGACAGGCTTAGCTAACTATGGCTACACCTTC.

This chain joins TRBV7-9 and TRBJ1-4; 7 positions agree with TRBD1. Germline V lookup: CDR1 SEHNR, CDR2 FQNEAQ (reference sequence). J gave up 5 bases and V 4 bases, and 7 bases lay outside the gene matches. This CDR3 has 15 amino acids. CDR3 protein: CASSSYRGSNEKLFF. CDR3 bases: TGTGCCAGCAGCTCGTACAGGGGCAGCAATGAAAAACTGTTTTTT. The complete variable domain, with remaining parts taken from reference TRBV7-9 and TRBJ1-4, reads DTGVSQNPRHKITKRGQNVTFRCDPISEHNRLYWYRQTLGQGPEFLTYFQNEAQLEKSRLLSDRFSAERPKGSFSTLEIQRTEQGDSAMYLCASSSYRGSNEKLFFGSGTQLSVL.

V is TRBV6-1 and J is TRBJ2-3, with D unclear. Germline CDR1 is MNHNS and CDR2 is SASEGT. The V and J ends lost 0 bases and 1 base respectively, with 8 bases between them. CDR3 length: 15 residues. The CDR3 loop reads CASSEAALGTDTQYF. In DNA form, the CDR3 reads TGTGCCAGCAGTGAAGCTGCCTTAGGCACAGATACGCAGTATTTT.

This chain joins TRBV10-2 and TRBJ1-4; no firm D call. V lost 4 bases and J lost 0, with 9 bases in between. From germline, CDR1 is WSHSY and CDR2 SAAADI. This CDR3 region has 15 residues. CDR3 sequence: CASSGLGATNEKLFF. The CDR3 region has the DNA TGCGCCAGCAGTGGGCTCGGGGCAACTAATGAAAAACTGTTTTTT.

The V and J genes are TRBV10-3 and TRBJ1-4, with D maybe TRBD1 (5 bases). V was pared by 2 bases and J by 8 bases, with 9 bases between. Per germline, CDR1 ENHRY and CDR2 SYGVKD. CDR3 length equals 13 residues. The CDR3 spells CAISEGTGEKLFF. The CDR3 DNA follows: TGTGCCATCAGTGAGGGGACTGGGGAAAAACTGTTTTTT.

The CDR3 region is CASSPRIYTTSDQETQYF. CDR3 nucleotides: TGCGCCAGCAGCCCTCGCATTTATACGACTAGCGACCAAGAGACCCAGTACTTC. The rearrangement links TRBV4-3 to TRBJ2-5, with TRBD2 matching over 8 bases. J lost 0 bases, V lost 4 bases, and 13 bases had no gene match. This CDR3 region has 18 residues. Germline values: CDR1 LGHNA, CDR2 YSLEER.

The chain has TRBV3-1 (or the pseudogene TRBV3-2) and TRBJ2-1, with D possibly matching TRBD1 (5 bases). CDR1 and CDR2 (germline): LGHDT, YNNKEL (reference sequence). The CDR3 runs 13 residues. Trimming stripped 3 bases from V and 8 bases from J, with 11 bases between. CDR3 DNA: TGTGCCAGCAGCCATAGGGGCACGGATGAGCAGTTCTTC. This gives the protein CASSHRGTDEQFF.

This chain connects TRBV2 to TRBJ1-5; the D gene is possibly TRBD1 (6 bases). Germline CDR1 is SNHLY and CDR2 is FYNNEI. The CDR3 contains 15 residues. Deletions cut 3 bases from V and 3 bases from J, with 12 bases between. DNA of the CDR3: TGTGCCAGCAGTGATGTCGGGGGCATCAATCAGCCCCAGCATTTT. This encodes CASSDVGGINQPQHF.

Remarks on this clone: The junction shows a germline mismatch at one end, possibly a read error. The gene calls are TRBV5-1 and TRBJ1-1; D ambiguous. Germline V gene sequence: CDR1 SGHRS, CDR2 YFSETQ. The CDR3 runs to 15 residues. The CDR3 nucleotides read TGCGCCAGCAGGTTGGCGGGCATATCGAACACTGAAGCTTTCTTT. As protein: CASRLAGISNTEAFF.

The chain joins TRBV7-8 to TRBJ1-4, with D maybe TRBD1 (5 bases). CDR1 is SGHVS and CDR2 is FQNEAQ in the germline V gene. V shed 1 base and J shed 4 bases, with 10 bases lying between them. This CDR3 spans 15 amino acids. Here the CDR3 DNA reads TGTGCCAGCAGCTTAGGTGGGACGGTTAATGAAAAACTGTTTTTT. This translates into CASSLGGTVNEKLFF. Complete variable domain (other parts from reference TRBV7-8 and TRBJ1-4): GAGVSQSPRYKVAKRGQDVALRCDPISGHVSLFWYQQALGQGPEFLTYFQNEAQLDKSGLPSDRFFAERPEGSVSTLKIQRTQQEDSAVYLCASSLGGTVNEKLFFGSGTQLSVL.

The chain couples TRBV5-8 to TRBJ1-1; 8 nucleotides align to TRBD1. J was trimmed by 3 bases and V by 4 bases; bases with no gene match: 11. Germline CDR1 SGHTS, CDR2 YDEGEE. This CDR3 region has 16 residues. CDR3 DNA sequence: TGTGCCAGCAGCCATCGTACAGGGGGTCAGCACACTGAAGCTTTCTTT. Its protein is CASSHRTGGQHTEAFF.

The chain is built from TRBV13 and TRBJ2-1; the D gene could be TRBD1 or TRBD2 (5 bases each). Trimming stripped 5 bases from V and 8 bases from J, with 19 bases between. The CDR3 has 15 residues. The germline V gene has CDR1 PRHDT and CDR2 FYEKMQ (reference sequence). The DNA for the CDR3 is TGTGCCAGCAGCCCAGCCGGGACGAGGTCTCATGAGCAGTTCTTC. Protein: CASSPAGTRSHEQFF.

V and J are TRBV19 and TRBJ2-5; D might be TRBD2 (6 bases). Trimming took 5 bases from V and 7 from J, leaving 17 bases between them. The CDR3 covers 14 residues. In germline, CDR1 is LNHDA, CDR2 SQIVND (reference sequence). The CDR3 DNA is TGTGCCAGTAGTTCCCTAGCGTCTCAGAGGACCCAGTACTTC. Translating gives CASSSLASQRTQYF.

The chain employs TRBV7-9 and TRBJ2-7; D is unresolved. The V gene lost 0 bases and the J gene lost 5 bases, with 8 bases spanning the gap. The CDR3 is 13 amino acids. Per germline, CDR1 SEHNR and CDR2 FQNEAQ (reference sequence). The CDR3 spells CASSLAGVDEQYF. As DNA, the CDR3 is TGTGCCAGCAGCTTAGCAGGAGTGGACGAGCAGTACTTC.

The chain is built from TRBV11-3 and TRBJ2-5; possible D gene TRBD2, 6 bases. CDR3 length: 15 residues. CDR1 SGHNT and CDR2 YENEEA come from the germline V gene. V was clipped by 3 bases and J by 2 bases, with 13 bases between them. CDR3 DNA sequence: TGTGCCAGCAGCTTCGGGGAGGTTATACAAGAGACCCAGTACTTC. Amino acids: CASSFGEVIQETQYF.

The V call is TRBV9, the J call TRBJ2-3; perhaps TRBD1 as D (7 bases). Per germline, CDR1 SGDLS and CDR2 YYNGEE. The ends were cut back, 3 bases at V and 3 bases at J, with 11 bases in the middle. The CDR3 contains 14 residues. CDR3 region: CASSGGTATDTQYF. For the CDR3, the DNA is TGTGCCAGCAGCGGCGGGACAGCTACAGATACGCAGTATTTT.